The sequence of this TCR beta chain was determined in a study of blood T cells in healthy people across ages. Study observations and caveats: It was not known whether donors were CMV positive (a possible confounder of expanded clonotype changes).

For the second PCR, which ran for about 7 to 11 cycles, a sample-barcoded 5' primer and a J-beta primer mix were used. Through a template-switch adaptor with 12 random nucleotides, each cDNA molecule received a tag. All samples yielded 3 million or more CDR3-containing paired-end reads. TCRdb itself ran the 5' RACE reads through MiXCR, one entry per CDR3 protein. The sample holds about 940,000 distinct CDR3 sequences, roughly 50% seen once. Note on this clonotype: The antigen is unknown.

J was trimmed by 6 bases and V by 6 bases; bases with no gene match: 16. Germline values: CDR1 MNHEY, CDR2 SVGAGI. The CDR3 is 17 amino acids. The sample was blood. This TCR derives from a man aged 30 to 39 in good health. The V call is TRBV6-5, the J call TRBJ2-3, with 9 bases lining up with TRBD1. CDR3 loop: CASRFTPGQGELDTQYF. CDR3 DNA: TGTGCCAGCAGATTTACTCCGGGACAGGGTGAACTGGATACGCAGTATTTT.